One sample yielded the 13 T cell receptor beta chains listed below, sequenced in a study of T cells in tuberculosis. Time point denoted: new active TB diagnosis, blood taken before or within 7 days of starting treatment. Here immunoSEQ multiplex PCR was the method, and the copy in TCRdb shows in-frame clones only, minus some. The table records under 40,000 clones, around 86% of them present only once. This specimen was PBMCs, taken at tuberculosis diagnosis. The source of these receptors is an adult with tuberculosis.

The chain combines TRBV30 with TRBJ1-2; D not certain. CDR1 and CDR2 (germline): GTSNPN, SVGIG (reference sequence). Trimming took 0 bases from V and 6 from J, leaving 5 bases between them. CDR3 length equals 11 residues. Written as DNA, the CDR3 is TGTGCCTGGAGTGTACTGGATGGCTACACCTTC. This translates into CAWSVLDGYTF.

DNA for the CDR3: TGTGCCAGCAGGGACAGGGGAAGAGGTGGCTACACCTTC. Amino acids: CASRDRGRGGYTF. V gene TRBV28 combines with J gene TRBJ1-2, with 9 bases aligning to TRBD1. This CDR3 is 13 amino acids long. J gave up 7 bases and V 6 bases, and 6 bases lay outside the gene matches. Germline values: CDR1 MDHEN, CDR2 SYDVKM.

The V gene is TRBV27, the J gene TRBJ1-2; D is undetermined. The V and J ends lost 5 bases and 2 bases respectively, with 12 bases between them. CDR1 and CDR2 (germline): MNHEY, SMNVEV (reference sequence). This CDR3 contains 14 residues. The CDR3 bases are TGTGCCAGCAGTACCGCAGACGGGAACTATGGCTACACCTTC. This gives the protein CASSTADGNYGYTF.

Notes on this clone: This CDR3 is also generated by other DNA sequences in the sample. The chain carries TRBV2 and TRBJ2-3; possible D gene TRBD2, 6 bases. Between the trimmed V and J ends, which lost 3 bases and 3 bases, there was a span of 10 bases. The CDR3 is made up of 14 amino acids. The germline gives CDR1 SNHLY, CDR2 FYNNEI. This chain's CDR3 is CASSEAGRTDTQYF. DNA of the CDR3: TGTGCCAGCAGTGAGGCAGGGAGGACAGATACGCAGTATTTT.

The chain combines TRBV5-3 with TRBJ1-6, with 9 bases aligning to TRBD1. TRBV5-3 is assigned to the ORF class and has an uncertain function. V lost 4 bases and J lost 8; bases outside the gene matches: 7. This CDR3 contains 15 residues. The CDR3 sequence: CARSPGQGWHSPLHF. The DNA of the CDR3 is TGTGCCAGAAGCCCGGGACAGGGTTGGCATTCACCCCTCCACTTT.

CDR3 nucleotide sequence: TGTGCCAGCAACCGAGGGGGGGCAGGTCAGCCCCAGCATTTT. This sequence encodes CASNRGGAGQPQHF. The chain links TRBV27 to TRBJ1-5, with D possibly matching TRBD1 (6 bases). V lost 7 bases and J lost 6, with 16 bases in between. The CDR3 runs 14 residues. Looked up from germline, CDR1 is MNHEY and CDR2 is SMNVEV (reference sequence).

The CDR3 region has the DNA TGCGCCAGCAGTCCGCAAGAGGACACTTATAGCAATCAGCCCCAGCATTTT. It is translated as CASSPQEDTYSNQPQHF. The chain links TRBV23-1 to TRBJ1-5; D may be TRBD1 (5 bases). TRBV23-1 is an ORF, with its function uncertain. This CDR3 has 17 amino acids. The germline V and J ends were trimmed by 4 bases and 0 bases, with 16 bases remaining between them.

The V gene is TRBV30, the J gene TRBJ1-1; D not resolved. The CDR3 loop spans 11 amino acids. V lost 1 base to trimming and J lost 8 bases, with 8 bases between them. The germline V gene has CDR1 GTSNPN and CDR2 SVGIG (reference sequence). DNA for the CDR3: TGTGCCTGGAGTGGGCTGTGGGAAGCTTTCTTT. Translation: CAWSGLWEAFF.

V is TRBV6-5 and J is TRBJ2-7, with 10 bases that match TRBD2. CDR3 length: 15 amino acids. V gave up 4 bases and J gave up 3 bases; unmatched junction bases: 6. Germline lookup yields CDR1 MNHEY and CDR2 SVGAGI. The CDR3 here is CASSSPLAGNYEQYF. The CDR3 nucleotides read TGTGCCAGCAGTTCCCCACTAGCGGGGAACTACGAGCAGTACTTC.

This chain uses TRBV19 with TRBJ1-1; 10 bases are a match to TRBD1. Germline CDR1 reads LNHDA; CDR2 reads SQIVND (reference sequence). This CDR3 is 14 amino acids long. J lost 3 bases, V lost 6 bases, and 4 bases had no gene match. In nucleotides, the CDR3 is TGTGCCAGTAGATGGACAGGGGGAGACACTGAAGCTTTCTTT. Its protein is CASRWTGGDTEAFF.

This chain uses TRBV7-2 with TRBJ2-3; D call uncertain. Germline-derived CDR1 and CDR2 are SGHTA and FQGNSA. This CDR3 is 14 amino acids long. The ends were cut back, 3 bases at V and 4 bases at J, with 11 bases in the middle. CDR3 in DNA: TGTGCCAGCAGCTTTGGCGGCGGAGCAGATACGCAGTATTTT. Translating it yields CASSFGGGADTQYF.

In nucleotides, the CDR3 is TGTGCCAGCAGTGAATTGGGAACAGGGGGCGTCTACACCTTC. As protein: CASSELGTGGVYTF. The gene calls are TRBV25-1 and TRBJ1-2; TRBD1 matches at 9 bases. With V trimmed by 1 base and J by 10 bases, 7 bases remained unmatched. Looked up from germline, CDR1 is MGHDK and CDR2 is SYGVNS. The CDR3 has 14 residues.

This clone showed up just once. The CDR3 reads CASSQEAGGVTGELFF. The CDR3 DNA reads TGTGCCAGCAGCCAAGAGGCAGGGGGTGTCACCGGGGAGCTGTTTTTT. V is TRBV4-2 and J is TRBJ2-2; 7 bases match TRBD1. V gave up 0 bases and J gave up 4 bases; unmatched junction bases: 5. CDR3 length: 16 amino acids. Germline loops: CDR1 LGHNA, CDR2 YNFKEQ.